Presented here are 5 T cell receptor beta chains from one specimen sequenced in a study of early T cells in non-severe SARS-CoV-2 infection. MiXCR, run by TCRdb on the 5' RACE reads, gives a single entry per CDR3 protein. The sample carries about 49,000 distinct CDR3 sequences, 5.5% to 8% recorded once. The sample in question was whole blood, obtained at baseline. The receptors here all came from an adult who was a healthcare worker with PCR-confirmed SARS-CoV-2 infection or an uninfected control (not recorded which).

This clonotype was seen ten or more times. The chain combines TRBV29-1 with TRBJ2-1, with D possibly being TRBD2 (5 bases). Trimming took 5 bases from V and 4 from J, leaving 12 bases between them. This CDR3 spans 13 amino acids. The germline V gene has CDR1 SQVTM and CDR2 ANQGSEA. CDR3 in amino acids: CSVTGDRYNEQFF. The CDR3 DNA follows: TGCAGCGTTACCGGGGATAGGTACAATGAGCAGTTCTTC.

This clonotype was found many times. The genes are TRBV18 and TRBJ1-5; D is unclear. Germline values: CDR1 KGHSH, CDR2 LQKENI. With 2 bases removed from V and 3 bases from J, the gap between germline ends came to 8 bases. This CDR3 spans 14 amino acids. CDR3: CASSPTKTNQPQHF. The DNA of the CDR3 is TGTGCCAGCTCACCAACAAAAACCAATCAGCCCCAGCATTTT.

Comments on this clonotype: Sequence at one end of the junction differs from germline and may be a read error. This chain uses TRBV5-1 with TRBJ1-2, with 7 bases lining up with TRBD1. Germline V gives CDR1 SGHRS, CDR2 YFSETQ. This CDR3 comprises 13 residues. CDR3 sequence reads: CSSSSTGNYGYTF. DNA for the CDR3: TGCTCCAGCAGCTCGACAGGGAACTATGGCTACACCTTC.

This clonotype appeared a single time. The chain has TRBV18 and TRBJ2-3, with D tentatively TRBD2 (6 bases). V lost 6 bases, J lost 2 bases, and 21 bases lay in between. The CDR3 covers 17 residues. Germline V gene lookup returns CDR1 KGHSH and CDR2 LQKENI. The CDR3, as DNA: TGTGCCAGCTCTCGTCGTATGTCGGGGGAGGCCACAGATACGCAGTATTTT. It encodes CASSRRMSGEATDTQYF.

The rearrangement joins TRBV5-4 to TRBJ2-7, with 10 bases matching TRBD1. Trimming at V came to 0 bases and at J to 2 bases, leaving 2 bases not matched to a gene. The CDR3 is 15 residues long. Germline assignment: CDR1 SGHNT and CDR2 YYREEE (reference sequence). CDR3 sequence (DNA): TGTGCCAGCAGCTTGGCCGGGACAGGGGCCTACGAGCAGTACTTC. Translation gives CASSLAGTGAYEQYF.